Sequencing of this T cell receptor (beta chain) was carried out in a study of response to subunit inactivated influenza vaccine listed by TCRdb under 2018. Study-level background: The study used deep quantitative T cell receptor repertoire profiling to track responses to a trivalent subunit inactivated influenza vaccine.

The study at large found these results: It was suggested by the authors that each seasonal influenza vaccination may recruit only a limited number of new T cells.

Library construction relied on RT-PCR. The sequencer was an Illumina HiSeq 2500. The public reads were run again by TCRdb, first through fastp at Q25 and then through MiXCR, and only productive beta chains were kept. Entries are consolidated by CDR3 protein sequence, retaining the most common genes and DNA. In this sample the table shows some 640,000 distinct CDR3 sequences, approximately 13% of which occur a single time. The leading ten clones occupy 6% to 8% of the sample. CDR1 KGHDR and CDR2 SFDVKD were looked up in the germline V gene. The CDR3 sequence holds 16 residues, the cysteine and phenylalanine included. CDR3 DNA is the only sequence kept; it has 48 bases, read in frame from the first base. Trimming leaves V shorter by 4 bases and J shorter by 5 bases, with the junction holding 11 bases beyond the gene matches. As concerns this clonotype: Its antigen is unknown. No much larger clonotype is one base removed from it; base qualities were not supplied.

This clonotype originated in a man over 45 who received an inactivated influenza vaccine. Donor details come from another sample of the same person, matched by shared clones. The sample consisted of PBMCs from blood, taken 14 to 15 days before vaccination. The chain is made from TRBV24-1 and TRBJ2-7, with 9 middle bases fitting TRBD1. The CDR3 here reads CATSDPTGTGSDEQYF. The DNA is TGTGCCACCAGTGACCCAACCGGGACAGGGTCGGACGAGCAGTACTTC.